The 4 T cell receptor beta chains reported below all come from one sample, sequenced in a study of cytomegalovirus exposure and HLA in healthy donors. PCR used 60 Vbeta primers and 13 Jbeta primers. TCRdb's copy holds only in-frame clones and misses some; the assay was immunoSEQ multiplex PCR. Counted here are 140,000 to 150,000 clones, 75% to 85% occurring once; the ten biggest clones make up 2.4%. The sequenced material came from PBMCs. The receptor set was obtained from a woman under 30 in good health and CMV-seropositive.

This rearrangement joins TRBV4-1 to TRBJ2-7; a weak D match, TRBD2 (5 bases). This CDR3 is 15 amino acids long. Germline assignment: CDR1 MGHRA and CDR2 YSYEKL. V shed 0 bases and J shed 7 bases, with 16 bases lying between them. In DNA, the CDR3 is TGCGCCAGCAGCCAAGATCTGCACGGGAACGGGGAGCAGTACTTC. It is translated as CASSQDLHGNGEQYF.

This chain uses TRBV6-4 with TRBJ1-5; 8 bases are shared with TRBD1. CDR1 is MRHNA, CDR2 SNTAGT, per germline. This CDR3 has 16 residues. V gave up 8 bases and J gave up 4 bases; unmatched junction bases: 13. CDR3 nucleotide sequence: TGTGCCAGCCTACAGGGGGTTTGGGGATCGAATCAGCCCCAGCATTTT. Encoded protein: CASLQGVWGSNQPQHF.

The V and J genes are TRBV4-2 and TRBJ2-3, with TRBD2 as a possible D gene (6 bases). Germline V gene sequence: CDR1 LGHNA, CDR2 YNFKEQ. The CDR3 length is 19 residues. Between the trimmed V and J ends, which lost 0 bases and 2 bases, there was a span of 21 bases. The CDR3 loop is CASSQDQRVAGLSTDTQYF. CDR3 DNA: TGTGCCAGCAGCCAAGATCAGCGGGTGGCAGGATTATCCACAGATACGCAGTATTTT.

This clone was seen more than once but under ten times. The V gene is TRBV4-1, the J gene TRBJ1-4, with 9 nucleotides matching TRBD1. Germline CDR1 MGHRA, CDR2 YSYEKL. J gave up 8 bases and V 5 bases, and 6 bases lay outside the gene matches. The CDR3 runs to 14 residues. The DNA of the CDR3 is TGCGCCAGCAGCATTAGGACAGGGGACGAAAAACTGTTTTTT. Translating it yields CASSIRTGDEKLFF.